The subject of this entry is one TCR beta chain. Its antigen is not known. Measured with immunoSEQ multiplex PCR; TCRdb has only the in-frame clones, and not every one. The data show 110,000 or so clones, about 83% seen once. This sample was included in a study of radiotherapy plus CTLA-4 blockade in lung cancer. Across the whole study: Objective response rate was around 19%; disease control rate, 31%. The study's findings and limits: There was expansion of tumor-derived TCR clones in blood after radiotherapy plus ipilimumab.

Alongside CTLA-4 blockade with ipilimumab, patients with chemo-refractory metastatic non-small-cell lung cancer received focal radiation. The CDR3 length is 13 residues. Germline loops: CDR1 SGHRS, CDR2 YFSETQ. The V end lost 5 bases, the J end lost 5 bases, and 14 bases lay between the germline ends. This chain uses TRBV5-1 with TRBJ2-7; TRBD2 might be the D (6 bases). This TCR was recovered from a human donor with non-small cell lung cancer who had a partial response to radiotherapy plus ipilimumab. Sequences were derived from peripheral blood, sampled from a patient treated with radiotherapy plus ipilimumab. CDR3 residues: CASRGLALNEQYF. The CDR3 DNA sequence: TGCGCCAGCAGGGGTCTAGCGCTTAACGAGCAGTACTTC.